Each of the 26 T cell receptor beta chains below was sequenced from the same sample in a study of blood T cell repertoires in COVID-19 (dated by TCRdb to about 2020). The library came from the immunoSEQ multiplex PCR assay. Not all clones reach the TCRdb copy of this immuneACCESS table, which keeps in-frame sequences only. Checked studies attribute under half of the gap to unresolved V genes and leave the rest unexplained. A total of over 90,000 clones appear in this sample, around 90% of them only once. The top ten clonotypes cover approximately 1.9% of the sample. Sequencing was carried out using peripheral blood. These receptor sequences come from a woman in her forties or fifties with COVID-19, enrolled during active disease.

This clone was detected once. The gene calls are TRBV5-1 and TRBJ1-6; D gene ambiguous. There are 17 residues in the CDR3. V lost 0 bases and J lost 2, with 12 bases in between. Germline V lookup: CDR1 SGHRS, CDR2 YFSETQ. The CDR3 region is CASSLVGPSAYNSPLHF. CDR3 coding DNA: TGCGCCAGCAGCTTGGTAGGTCCGAGCGCCTATAATTCACCCCTCCACTTT.

The V and J genes are TRBV4-1 and TRBJ1-5, with unresolved D. The CDR3 is made up of 15 amino acids. From germline, CDR1 is MGHRA and CDR2 YSYEKL. V gave up 4 bases and J gave up 3 bases, with 13 bases separating them. CDR3 amino acids: CASSPLGLVNQPQHF. The CDR3 nucleotides read TGCGCCAGCAGCCCCTTAGGCCTAGTCAATCAGCCCCAGCATTTT.

The gene calls are TRBV9 and TRBJ2-1; perhaps TRBD2 as D (7 bases). V lost 4 bases to trimming and J lost 4 bases, with 15 bases between them. The CDR3 length is 15 residues. Germline V gene lookup returns CDR1 SGDLS and CDR2 YYNGEE. Written as DNA, the CDR3 is TGTGCCAGCAGCACGCGGGGGCCTACTTACAATGAGCAGTTCTTC. Amino acid sequence: CASSTRGPTYNEQFF.

The chain uses TRBV12-2 and TRBJ1-2; no check of the table's D call, TRBD1, against the DNA was made. TRBV12-2 is a known pseudogene. The length of the CDR3 is 17 residues. The CDR3 DNA follows: TGTGCAAGTCGCTTAGAAAGTGGACAGGGTTGGGTTAATAGCTACACCTTC. It translates to CASRLESGQGWVNSYTF.

This sequence joins TRBV19 and TRBJ1-6; D gene uncertain. The germline V and J ends were trimmed by 7 bases and 5 bases, with 12 bases remaining between them. CDR3 length equals 14 residues. CDR1 and CDR2 (germline): LNHDA, SQIVND (reference sequence). CDR3: CASTSLFHNSPLHF. CDR3 in DNA: TGTGCCAGTACCTCCCTCTTCCATAATTCACCCCTCCACTTT.

The V and J genes are TRBV19 and TRBJ1-1, with a possible D match to TRBD1 (5 bases). The CDR3 sequence is 15 residues long. Germline lookup yields CDR1 LNHDA and CDR2 SQIVND (reference sequence). V was clipped by 3 bases and J by 1 base, with 12 bases between them. This CDR3 is CASSIYGQRNTEAFF. CDR3 DNA sequence: TGTGCCAGTAGTATCTACGGACAAAGGAACACTGAAGCTTTCTTT.

The genes are TRBV27 and TRBJ2-2; possibly TRBD2 for D (7 bases). Trimming pared 4 bases from V and 8 bases from J, leaving 17 bases between. CDR1 is MNHEY and CDR2 is SMNVEV in the germline V gene (reference sequence). The CDR3 spans 15 residues. As DNA, the CDR3 is TGTGCCAGCAGTTCGGGGGGCGCTTTCTCAGGGGAGCTGTTTTTT. As protein: CASSSGGAFSGELFF.

This sequence joins TRBV5-1 and TRBJ1-2; D possibly corresponds to TRBD1 (6 bases). The V and J ends lost 0 bases and 4 bases respectively, with 25 bases between them. The germline CDR1 and CDR2 sequences are SGHRS and YFSETQ. This CDR3 has 19 residues. CDR3 DNA: TGCGCCAGCAGCTTGGGGCTTGGGGTCGCCGGACAGCTACTCTATGGCTACACCTTC. Protein sequence: CASSLGLGVAGQLLYGYTF.

The chain has TRBV18 and TRBJ1-3; 8 positions match TRBD1. CDR3 size: 16 residues. Germline V gives CDR1 KGHSH, CDR2 LQKENI. V shed 2 bases, J shed 0 bases, and the junction held 3 bases outside the gene matches. In DNA form, the CDR3 reads TGTGCCAGCTCACCAGGACAGGGAATCTCTGGAAACACCATATATTTT. It translates to CASSPGQGISGNTIYF.

V is TRBV7-9 and J is TRBJ1-1; TRBD1 might be the D (6 bases). With 8 bases removed from V and 2 bases from J, the gap between germline ends came to 15 bases. Germline values: CDR1 SEHNR, CDR2 FQNEAQ (reference sequence). The CDR3 totals 14 residues. CDR3 in DNA: TGTGCCAGCCGTCCCGGACAGACAAACACTGAAGCTTTCTTT. Its protein product is CASRPGQTNTEAFF.

The chain is built from TRBV27 and TRBJ2-3; 8 nucleotides align to TRBD1. V was clipped by 6 bases and J by 5 bases; unmatched bases: 22. The CDR3 is 19 amino acids. Germline assignment: CDR1 MNHEY and CDR2 SMNVEV (reference sequence). CDR3 in amino acids: CASSPLTSSGTGGVDTQYF. The CDR3 nucleotides are TGTGCCAGCAGCCCCCTTACCTCTTCCGGGACAGGTGGTGTAGATACGCAGTATTTT.

The V gene is TRBV5-6, the J gene TRBJ2-1, with TRBD2 matching over 10 bases. J was trimmed by 4 bases and V by 5 bases; bases with no gene match: 6. Germline V gene lookup returns CDR1 SGHDT and CDR2 YYEEEE. The CDR3 is 15 residues long. This chain's CDR3 is CASSFRTSGYNEQFF. In DNA, the CDR3 is TGTGCCAGCAGTTTTCGGACTAGCGGATACAATGAGCAGTTCTTC.

The chain is built from TRBV7-2 and TRBJ1-2, with TRBD1 as a possible D gene (6 bases). CDR1 is SGHTA, CDR2 FQGNSA, per germline. V was shortened by 7 bases and J by 4 bases, with 16 bases between the two germline ends. The CDR3 extends over 14 amino acids. CDR3 sequence: CASNRDEATYGYTF. The DNA for the CDR3 is TGTGCCAGCAACAGGGACGAGGCCACCTATGGCTACACCTTC. The variable domain in full, completed from reference TRBV7-2 and TRBJ1-2, reads GAGVSQSPSNKVTEKGKDVELRCDPISGHTALYWYRQSLGQGLEFLIYFQGNSAPDKSGLPSDRFSAERTGGSVSTLTIQRTQQEDSAVYLCASNRDEATYGYTFGSGTRLTVV.

The V call is TRBV5-1, the J call TRBJ1-4, with a possible D match to TRBD1 (5 bases). Trimming shortened V by 5 bases and J by 2 bases, and 13 bases separated the two germline ends. The CDR3 consists of 15 residues. Germline-derived CDR1 and CDR2 are SGHRS and YFSETQ. The CDR3: CASSLQGSTNEKLFF. DNA for the CDR3: TGCGCCAGCAGTCTTCAGGGTTCGACTAATGAAAAACTGTTTTTT.

The chain joins TRBV28 to TRBJ2-3; D possibly corresponds to TRBD1 (6 bases). This CDR3 is 14 amino acids long. Germline loops: CDR1 MDHEN, CDR2 SYDVKM. V was shortened by 6 bases and J by 7 bases, with 17 bases between the two germline ends. The CDR3 nucleotides are TGTGCCAGCAGGGTTAGTGGGGGCGCGAATACGCAGTATTTT. This codes for CASRVSGGANTQYF.

The chain carries TRBV5-1 and TRBJ1-1; no firm D call. The germline V gene encodes CDR1 SGHRS and CDR2 YFSETQ. The CDR3 consists of 15 residues. The germline V and J ends were trimmed by 4 bases and 6 bases, with 19 bases remaining between them. The CDR3 here is CASSPRRVTTAEAFF. CDR3 in DNA: TGCGCCAGCAGCCCTCGACGGGTAACGACCGCTGAAGCTTTCTTT.

The chain employs TRBV19 and TRBJ2-1, with 9 bases that match TRBD2. Per germline, CDR1 LNHDA and CDR2 SQIVND (reference sequence). Trimming cost V 3 bases and J 4 bases; bases outside gene matches: 4. CDR3 size: 15 residues. This CDR3 reads CASSIQRGVYNEQFF. CDR3 bases: TGTGCCAGTAGTATCCAGCGGGGGGTTTACAATGAGCAGTTCTTC.

This chain uses TRBV6-2 or TRBV6-3 with TRBJ1-3; TRBD1 agrees at 7 bases. The CDR3 contains 16 residues. V trimming: 5 bases; J trimming: 0 bases; junction bases outside the gene matches: 7. Germline CDR1 MNHEY, CDR2 SVGEGT. DNA of the CDR3: TGTGCCAGCAGTCCGAGACAGGGAATCTCTGGAAACACCATATATTTT. It yields the protein CASSPRQGISGNTIYF.

A remark on this clone: A read error may produce the germline difference seen at one junction end. The chain couples TRBV30 to TRBJ2-5; 7 positions agree with TRBD1. The CDR3 spans 13 residues. Germline loops: CDR1 GTSNPN, CDR2 SVGIG (reference sequence). In DNA form, the CDR3 reads TGTGCCTTGAGTAAGGGGGCCGGAGAGACCCAGTACTTC. Translating gives CALSKGAGETQYF.

This clone was detected once. The J gene is TRBJ1-5, the V gene TRBV3-1 (or the pseudogene TRBV3-2), with 9 bases that match TRBD1. The V segment lost 4 bases and the J segment 2 bases; nucleotides outside the gene matches: 6. This CDR3 spans 16 amino acids. Looked up from germline, CDR1 is LGHDT and CDR2 is YNNKEL (reference sequence). CDR3 region: CASSRATGGGNQPQHF. The CDR3 DNA reads as TGTGCCAGCAGCCGCGCCACAGGGGGCGGCAATCAGCCCCAGCATTTT.

The gene calls are TRBV27 and TRBJ1-6; 7 nucleotides align to TRBD1. Looked up from germline, CDR1 is MNHEY and CDR2 is SMNVEV (reference sequence). The CDR3 loop spans 17 amino acids. The junction had 15 bases not matched to a gene; V was cut back by 3 bases and J by 10 bases. CDR3 in DNA: TGTGCCAGCAGTTTGGGAACCTTTGGACAGGCCCACTCACCCCTCCACTTT. Its protein is CASSLGTFGQAHSPLHF.

The rearrangement links TRBV7-6 to TRBJ2-3; 8 bases line up with TRBD2. CDR1 SGHVS and CDR2 FNYEAQ come from the germline V gene. Trimming took 0 bases from V and 5 from J; bases not matched to a gene: 13. There are 18 residues in the CDR3. CDR3 in DNA: TGTGCCAGCAGCTTAGCAGTGTACAGGCGGGGGGCCGTAGATACGCAGTATTTT. It yields the protein CASSLAVYRRGAVDTQYF.

This rearrangement joins TRBV2 to TRBJ2-1; TRBD1 matches 7 bases. Trimming cost V 8 bases and J 0 bases; bases outside gene matches: 10. Germline CDR1 reads SNHLY; CDR2 reads FYNNEI. This CDR3 spans 16 amino acids. CDR3 protein: CASGGQRVTSYNEQFF. In nucleotides, the CDR3 is TGTGCCAGCGGGGGACAGCGCGTAACCTCCTACAATGAGCAGTTCTTC.

The chain has TRBV6-6 and TRBJ2-7, with 11 bases matching TRBD1. There are 14 residues in the CDR3. Per germline, CDR1 MNHNY and CDR2 SVGAGI (reference sequence). The V and J ends lost 4 bases and 8 bases, in that order; junction bases with no gene match: 7. The CDR3 bases are TGTGCCAGCAGTTCGAGGACAGGGGGCGCGAAGCAGTACTTC. It codes for CASSSRTGGAKQYF.

The chain carries TRBV27 and TRBJ2-7, with D maybe TRBD2 (5 bases). V shed 3 bases and J shed 8 bases, with 11 bases lying between them. The CDR3 sequence is 12 residues long. The germline V gene encodes CDR1 MNHEY and CDR2 SMNVEV (reference sequence). DNA of the CDR3: TGTGCCAGCAGTTTCAGAGGGTCGAAGCAGTACTTC. The encoded protein is CASSFRGSKQYF.

This chain connects TRBV6-5 to TRBJ2-2; tentatively, D is TRBD2 (5 bases). This CDR3 has 13 residues. V was pared by 9 bases and J by 0 bases, with 8 bases between. From germline, CDR1 is MNHEY and CDR2 SVGAGI. CDR3 coding DNA: TGTGCCAGTTGGCGGGCGAACACCGGGGAGCTGTTTTTT. This gives the protein CASWRANTGELFF.